This T cell receptor beta chain was recovered during a study of CD8+ T cells in alopecia areata (dated by TCRdb to the late 2010s). At the level of the whole study: Treated patients were enrolled in an open-label pilot trial of oral tofacitinib, 5 to 10 mg twice daily, for moderate-to-severe alopecia areata. The study used high-throughput TCRbeta sequencing to examine T cell clonal expansion in alopecia areata, in both the C3H/HeJ mouse model and human patients. Scalp clonality was compared among normal scalp (n=4), patchy alopecia areata scalp (n=8), and alopecia totalis/universalis scalp (n=8). Tofacitinib was given for 6 to 18 months, followed by 6 months of follow-up off drug to assess delayed response and recurrence. Human TCRbeta sequencing covered scalp tissue and sorted CD4+ and CD8+ peripheral blood T cells from patchy and totalis/universalis alopecia areata patients and healthy controls. Amplification of TCRbeta CDR3 regions was done by immunoSEQ multiplex PCR using 35 Vbeta forward primers and 13 Jbeta reverse primers. In treated patients, disease severity was measured using the SALT score, which gives the percentage of scalp surface area affected. Tofacitinib-treated patients had biopsies at baseline and at 4 and 24 weeks of treatment, with a later scalp biopsy in several patients. RNA was extracted with the PAXgene miRNA kit for fixed scalp, the miRNeasy kit for PBMCs, and the RNeasy kit for mouse skin. What the work shows at the level of the full study, not this receptor alone: Because the treated cohort was small and included a single nonresponder, larger studies are needed to assess links between baseline CD8+ expansion and response. Tofacitinib significantly decreased scalp clonality and the number of expanded CD8+ clones among the top 100 scalp clones. Compared with mice, TCR sequences shared between patients were less clear, possibly partly because of HLA diversity across the patient population. Compared with normal scalp, lesional scalp, particularly in alopecia totalis/universalis, had higher clonality and more expanded CD8+ clones, which suggests antigenic drive. Unlike mouse skin, which is dominated by gammadelta T cells, normal human skin has resident alphabeta T cells that are also sequenced, and this complicates analysis of the scalp TCR repertoire. Many expanded lesional clones persisted in scalp and blood during tofacitinib treatment, which may partly explain relapse after stopping treatment.

This clone was picked up a small number of times. What this receptor recognizes is not known. No base quality information exists; no much larger clone differs at one position. Reading from cysteine to phenylalanine, the CDR3 counts 13 amino acids. Only CDR3 DNA is held: 39 bases, read in frame from base 1. CDR1 MNHEY and CDR2 SMNVEV are derived from the germline V gene (reference sequence). The method behind the library was the immunoSEQ multiplex PCR assay. To provide template for TCR sequencing, every sample had RNA extracted and reverse transcribed into cDNA. SuperScript III was used for first-strand cDNA synthesis, primed with a 2:1 mix of oligo-dT and random hexamers. A synthetic immune receptor repertoire was used to measure amplification bias, and any remaining bias was corrected computationally. As for the original processing: After raw reads were preprocessed to remove errors, the CDR3 was defined following IMGT conventions as running from the conserved cysteine to phenylalanine. Clonality was computed by normalizing Shannon entropy by log2 of the number of productive unique TCRs and subtracting the result from 1. Scalp TCRbeta sequences were cross-referenced with sorted blood CD4 and CD8 repertoires so that the CD4 or CD8 identity of scalp clones could be inferred. Not all clones reach the TCRdb copy of this immuneACCESS table, which keeps in-frame sequences only. Checked studies attribute under half of the gap to unresolved V genes and leave the rest unexplained. V, J and clone size reflect that table, while D and trimming were determined from the DNA. This sample is represented by some 45,000 clones; roughly 92% of them were singletons. The ten largest make up around 18% of the sample.

Read against the paper, the sample's time point label means: around 24 weeks on oral tofacitinib. Reading the label with the study, this specimen's treatment or condition is: oral pan-JAK inhibitor, 5-10 mg twice daily. Lesional scalp punch biopsies and peripheral blood were obtained from alopecia areata patients. After PBMCs were isolated by density centrifugation and stained for CD3, CD4 and CD8, a FACSAria was used to sort CD4+ and CD8+ T cells. Recombination linked TRBV27 to TRBJ2-5; TRBD2 is possibly the D segment (5 matching bases). The last part of the DNA fits TRBJ2-7 better; the J call may be wrong. The receptor comes from a human donor with alopecia areata. Sequencing was performed on CD8+ T cells sorted from blood, taken at week 24, from a patient treated with tofacitinib. In nucleotide form, the sequence is TGTGCCAGCAGTTTCGGGGTCTCCTACGAGCAGTACTTC. Translated, it gives CASSFGVSYEQYF.